The 11 T cell receptor beta chains in this list originate from one sample, sequenced in a study of shared clonotypes between healthy human individuals. Generated by immunoSEQ multiplex PCR, the TCRdb table keeps only in-frame clones and is missing some. The sample includes about 1.5 million clones, under 99% of them seen just once. Sequenced: naive CD4+ T cells sorted from blood. As to subset: CD45RA+ positively selected. These receptors came from a man aged 30-40 years in good health.

V and J are TRBV5-6 and TRBJ2-5; unclear D gene. V was pared by 0 bases and J by 1 base, with 13 bases between. This CDR3 is 16 amino acids long. CDR1 and CDR2 from the germline V gene are SGHDT and YYEEEE. In DNA, the CDR3 is TGTGCCAGCAGCTTGGTAGTCAGACGAATCCAAGAGACCCAGTACTTC. Its translation is CASSLVVRRIQETQYF.

The chain has TRBV10-2 and TRBJ2-7, with TRBD2 matching over 11 bases. The CDR3 is made up of 17 amino acids. Losses at the gene ends were 3 bases for V and 3 bases for J; bases not matched to a gene: 10. The V gene's germline CDR1 is WSHSY and CDR2 SAAADI. Here the CDR3 reads CASSDSVGTSGLYEQYF. CDR3 in DNA: TGCGCCAGCAGTGATTCGGTGGGGACTAGCGGACTCTACGAGCAGTACTTC.

V usage is TRBV9 and J usage is TRBJ1-3; 8 nucleotides line up with TRBD1. The CDR3 runs to 17 residues. Germline CDR1 reads SGDLS; CDR2 reads YYNGEE. Germline trimming cut 5 bases from V and 0 bases from J; bases unmatched to any gene: 10. In DNA form, the CDR3 reads TGTGCCAGCAGTCTAAAGAACAGGGGGAGCTCTGGAAACACCATATATTTT. This gives the protein CASSLKNRGSSGNTIYF.

The CDR3 reads CASSLHTGEAGIPYNEQFF. DNA for the CDR3: TGTGCCAGCAGCTTACATACAGGGGAGGCTGGGATCCCCTACAATGAGCAGTTCTTC. The chain combines TRBV13 with TRBJ2-1, with D possibly being TRBD1 (7 bases). The V gene's germline CDR1 is PRHDT and CDR2 FYEKMQ (reference sequence). The V gene lost 2 bases and the J gene lost 2 bases, with 22 bases spanning the gap. This CDR3 comprises 19 residues.

This rearrangement joins TRBV5-1 to TRBJ2-1; 9 nucleotides line up with TRBD2. This CDR3 contains 20 residues. After removal of 3 bases from V and 4 bases from J, the junction contained 20 bases not matched to a gene. Germline-derived CDR1 and CDR2 are SGHRS and YFSETQ. In DNA form, the CDR3 reads TGCGCCAGCAGCTCGGGAACTGTAGCGGGAGTTGGTTACGTGTACAATGAGCAGTTCTTC. Its translation: CASSSGTVAGVGYVYNEQFF.

The chain uses TRBV10-3 and TRBJ2-3, with TRBD2 matching 12 bases. The length of the CDR3 is 17 residues. The ends lost 2 bases at V and 7 bases at J; junction bases unmatched: 10. Germline CDR1 ENHRY, CDR2 SYGVKD. CDR3 bases: TGTGCCATCAGTGAGGCCTCGCTAGCGGGAGGGTGGCATACGCAGTATTTT. It yields the protein CAISEASLAGGWHTQYF.

This rearrangement joins TRBV14 to TRBJ2-7; the match to TRBD1 covers 7 bases. With V trimmed by 0 bases and J by 1 base, 3 bases remained unmatched. The CDR3 spans 15 residues. Per germline, CDR1 SGHDN and CDR2 FVKESK. In DNA form, the CDR3 reads TGTGCCAGCAGCCAAGAGACAGGGAAATCCTACGAGCAGTACTTC. Protein product: CASSQETGKSYEQYF.

This CDR3 reads CASSRSPPDQPQHF. The CDR3 DNA reads TGTGCCAGTTCGAGGTCCCCCCCTGATCAGCCCCAGCATTTT. The gene calls are TRBV19 and TRBJ1-5; D is ambiguous. The CDR3 sequence is 14 residues long. CDR1 and CDR2 (germline): LNHDA, SQIVND (reference sequence). Trimming pared 8 bases from V and 5 bases from J, leaving 16 bases between.

The rearrangement links TRBV11-2 to TRBJ2-7; tentatively, D is TRBD2 (6 bases). Per the germline V gene, CDR1 is SGHAT and CDR2 is FQNNGV. V lost 9 bases to trimming and J lost 4 bases, with 16 bases between them. The CDR3 sequence is 13 residues long. For the CDR3, the DNA is TGTGCCAGTACCGGGCAGCGGGTTTACGAGCAGTACTTC. Residues: CASTGQRVYEQYF.

This rearrangement joins TRBV18 to TRBJ2-7; D ambiguous. V dropped 5 bases and J dropped 2 bases, with 7 bases sitting between them. This CDR3 spans 12 amino acids. Germline V gene sequence: CDR1 KGHSH, CDR2 LQKENI. CDR3 in DNA: TGTGCCAGCTCAGGTTTTGCCTACGAGCAGTACTTC. Protein product: CASSGFAYEQYF.

This clone was seen only a few times. The CDR3 sequence: CASSSVSDTQYF. DNA for the CDR3: TGTGCCAGCAGCTCTGTGTCGGATACGCAGTATTTT. The rearrangement uses TRBV7-9 and TRBJ2-3, with D hard to call. The germline V gene has CDR1 SEHNR and CDR2 FQNEAQ (reference sequence). The CDR3 extends over 12 amino acids. V dropped 4 bases and J dropped 6 bases, with 8 bases sitting between them.